Listed below are T cell receptor beta chains from one sample, sequenced in a study of T cells in narcolepsy. Profiling relied on immunoSEQ multiplex PCR, and the TCRdb table lists in-frame clones only, not all of them. Altogether about 27,000 clones are present, more than 75% being singletons, with the ten largest covering about 1.1%. Sequencing input: CD45RA- memory CD4+ T cells from PBMCs. These receptors all stem from a human donor with narcolepsy. The CDR3 runs from the conserved cysteine through the conserved F or W. D genes are given only for firm matches. Part of the rows lack a size; the others show once, few, many or a class for expanded clones.

TRBJ1-5 | NA | NA | TRBV4-1 | TGCGCCAGCAGCCCCGGCAGCTTCTCCAATCAGCCCCAGCATTTT | CASSPGSFSNQPQHF
TRBJ2-5 | NA | once | TRBV6-1 | TGTGCCAGCTCCCCTCAGGGTGTGGAGACCCAGTACTTC | CASSPQGVETQYF
TRBJ2-1 | TRBD1 | NA | TRBV6-6 | TGTGCCAGCAGTGCCTTGACAGGGATCGGGTACAATGAGCAGTTCTTC | CASSALTGIGYNEQFF
TRBJ1-2 | NA | NA | TRBV2 | TGTGCCAGCGGGCGGGACGGAAACTATGGCTACACCTTC | CASGRDGNYGYTF
TRBJ2-7 | NA | NA | TRBV14 | TGTGCCAGCAGCCAAGGGAGGACGGCCTACTACGAGCAGTACTTC | CASSQGRTAYYEQYF
TRBJ2-2 | NA | NA | TRBV10-3 | TGTGCCATCAGGAGGAACGGGGACTCCGGGGAGCTGTTTTTT | CAIRRNGDSGELFF
TRBJ2-2 | NA | few | TRBV19 | TGTGCCAGTAGTATAGGGATGGTCGGTGTGGGACGGACCGGGGAGCTGTTTTTT | CASSIGMVGVGRTGELFF
TRBJ2-3 | NA | NA | TRBV5-6 | TGTGCCAGCAGCCCGGTAGCATCCCGGCCAGATACGCAGTATTTT | CASSPVASRPDTQYF
TRBJ2-7 | TRBD2 | NA | TRBV5-4 | TGTGCCAGCAGCGTAGCGGGGGCCCACGGCGAGCAGTACTTC | CASSVAGAHGEQYF
TRBJ1-2 | TRBD1 | once | TRBV7-9 | TGTGCCAGCAGCCGGGACAGGGTAGGCTACACCTTC | CASSRDRVGYTF
TRBJ2-2 | NA | NA | TRBV11-2 | TGTGCCAGCAGCTTAAGGCAGGGGAACACCGGGGAGCTGTTTTTT | CASSLRQGNTGELFF
TRBJ2-4 | TRBD1 | few | TRBV6-5 | TGTGCCAGCAGCCATCGGGACAGGAAAAACATTCAGTACTTC | CASSHRDRKNIQYF
TRBJ2-2 | TRBD2 | NA | TRBV5-4 | TGTGCCAGCAGCCGGACTAGCGGGGGCCACACCGGGGAGCTGTTTTTT | CASSRTSGGHTGELFF
TRBJ2-5 | TRBD2 | NA | TRBV2 | TGTGCCAGCACATGGCGGGGGGGCATCGAGACCCAGTACTTC | CASTWRGGIETQYF
TRBJ2-2 | TRBD2 | NA | TRBV7-8 | TGTGCCAGCAGCAATCAAGCGGGGAACGGGGAGCTGTTTTTT | CASSNQAGNGELFF
TRBJ2-1 | NA | NA | TRBV5-1 | TGCGCCAGCAGCTTGGAGGCGTATCCTGAGCAGTTCTTC | CASSLEAYPEQFF
TRBJ2-2 | TRBD1 | NA | TRBV4-2 | TGTGCCAGCAGCCGACCCCCGGTAACAGGGGGGACGACCGGGGAGCTGTTTTTT | CASSRPPVTGGTTGELFF
TRBJ2-5 | TRBD1 | NA | TRBV2 | TGTGCCAGCAGTGACCGGACAGGCCAAGAGACCCAGTACTTC | CASSDRTGQETQYF
TRBJ2-2 | NA | NA | TRBV28 | TGTGCCACTACCCTAACCTCCGGGGAGCTGTTTTTT | CATTLTSGELFF
TRBJ2-7 | TRBD1 | NA | TRBV5-1 | TGCGCCAGCAGCTTGGGGGACAGGGTTGGCGAGCAGTACTTC | CASSLGDRVGEQYF
TRBJ1-1 | TRBD1 | NA | TRBV7-9 | TGTGCCAGCAGACCGAAGGACAGGATCGGCACTGAAGCTTTCTTT | CASRPKDRIGTEAFF
TRBJ1-4 | TRBD1 | NA | TRBV4-2 | TGTGCCAGCAGCCAGGGAGGGGGCAATGAAAAACTGTTTTTT | CASSQGGGNEKLFF
TRBJ1-1 | NA | NA | TRBV5-1 | TGCGCCAGCAGCTTGTTGAGTGGGGAGAACACTGAAGCTTTCTTT | CASSLLSGENTEAFF
TRBJ2-3 | TRBD1 | few | TRBV18 | TGTGCCAGCTCACCAACAGGGGGCCAAAGCACAGATACGCAGTATTTT | CASSPTGGQSTDTQYF
TRBJ2-5 | NA | NA | TRBV11-2 | TGTGCCAGCAGCTTAGATCTCGGTGAGACCCAGTACTTC | CASSLDLGETQYF
TRBJ1-1 | NA | NA | TRBV4-1 | TGCGCCAGCAGCCAAGGGGGCATGGGGGAGCACGGCACTGAAGCTTTCTTT | CASSQGGMGEHGTEAFF
TRBJ2-5 | TRBD1 | few | TRBV18 | TGTGCCAGCTCATCCCGGAAAGACAGGGGGCGAGGAGAGACCCAGTACTTC | CASSSRKDRGRGETQYF
TRBJ2-1 | NA | once | TRBV20-1 | TGCAGTGCTAGAGCTGGCTCAGGGCAGTTCTTC | CSARAGSGQFF
TRBJ2-2 | NA | NA | TRBV7-8 | TGTGCCAGCAGCTTACAGGGACCGGGGAACACCGGGGAGCTGTTTTTT | CASSLQGPGNTGELFF
TRBJ2-5 | TRBD2 | few | TRBV4-2 | TGTGCCAGCAGCCAAGGGGCTAGCGGGGGGTGGCTAGAGACCCAGTACTTC | CASSQGASGGWLETQYF
TRBJ2-2 | NA | once | TRBV15 | TGTGCCACCAGTGGGGTGAGGACCGGGGAGCTGTTTTTT | CATSGVRTGELFF
TRBJ1-2 | NA | NA | TRBV6-1 | TGTGCCAGCAGCGCCGGTCAGGGGACCTATGGCTACACCTTC | CASSAGQGTYGYTF
TRBJ1-2 | NA | once | TRBV28 | TGTGCCAGCAGTAAACGACCAAACAGTGGGAGCTACACCTTC | CASSKRPNSGSYTF
TRBJ2-1 | NA | NA | TRBV27 | TGTGCCAGCAACTCTTTTGGACGGCACAATGAGCAGTTCTTC | CASNSFGRHNEQFF
TRBJ1-5 | TRBD1 | NA | TRBV2 | TGTGCCAGCAGTGTGACAGGGGAGGGCTTGCAGCCCCAGCATTTT | CASSVTGEGLQPQHF
TRBJ2-1 | NA | few | TRBV20-1 | TGCAGTGCTAGTATCCCCAATGAGCAGTTCTTC | CSASIPNEQFF
TRBJ1-4 | TRBD1 | NA | TRBV5-1 | TGCGCCAGCAGCTTGGGGACAGGGATTGAAAAACTGTTTTTT | CASSLGTGIEKLFF
TRBJ2-2 | NA | NA | TRBV18 | TGTGCCAGCTCCCGAGACCTCGGGGAGCTGTTTTTT | CASSRDLGELFF
TRBJ2-3 | TRBD2 | few | TRBV5-6 | TGTGCCAGCAGGCCCATAGCGGGGTACACAGATACGCAGTATTTT | CASRPIAGYTDTQYF
TRBJ2-2 | NA | NA | TRBV5-4 | TGTGCCAGCAGCTTGGCACTTACCGGGGAGCTGTTTTTT | CASSLALTGELFF
TRBJ2-1 | NA | NA | TRBV2 | TGTGCCAGCAGTGAGGCCACCAAGAGGGGTGAGCAGTTCTTC | CASSEATKRGEQFF
TRBJ1-1 | NA | NA | TRBV20-1 | TGCAGTGCCGGGAGATACTCGGAAGCTTTCTTT | CSAGRYSEAFF
TRBJ2-1 | TRBD1 | NA | TRBV5-4 | TGTGCCAGCAGCGGCGGGACAGGGGACTACAATGAGCAGTTCTTC | CASSGGTGDYNEQFF
TRBJ2-2 | TRBD1 | NA | TRBV10-2 | TGCGCCAGCGGGGGACAGGGGGAATCCGGGGAGCTGTTTTTT | CASGGQGESGELFF
TRBJ1-2 | NA | NA | TRBV6-1 | TGTGCCAGCAGTGAACTGTCAGCGTATGGCTACACCTTC | CASSELSAYGYTF
TRBJ1-6 | NA | NA | TRBV5-6 | TGTGCCAGCAGCTTGCTGGGCAGGGGATCCTATAATTCACCCCTCCACTTT | CASSLLGRGSYNSPLHF
TRBJ2-1 | TRBD1 | NA | TRBV9 | TGTGCCAGCAGCGTAGTCGGGGACAGAGGTAATGAGCAGTTCTTC | CASSVVGDRGNEQFF
TRBJ2-3 | NA | NA | TRBV9 | TGTGCCAGCAATTTTCTCCCTAGCACAGATACGCAGTATTTT | CASNFLPSTDTQYF
TRBJ1-4 | NA | few | TRBV6-5 | TGTGCCAGCAGTTGGACCACACCCGAACCCAATGAAAAACTGTTTTTT | CASSWTTPEPNEKLFF
TRBJ1-4 | NA | NA | TRBV5-1 | TGCGCCAGCAGCTTGGGGCAAAGAAACGAAAAACTGTTTTTT | CASSLGQRNEKLFF
TRBJ2-7 | TRBD2 | NA | TRBV7-7 | TGTGCCAGCAGCCCGACTAGCGGGGCCTACGAGCAGTACTTC | CASSPTSGAYEQYF